The 27 T cell receptor beta chains in this list originate from one sample, sequenced in a study of cytomegalovirus exposure and HLA in healthy donors (dated by TCRdb to about 2017). Libraries came from the immunoSEQ multiplex PCR assay. The multiplex PCR relied on a mix of 60 forward primers for TCR Vbeta segments and 13 reverse primers for TCR Jbeta segments. TCRdb stores this immuneACCESS table with in-frame sequences only. Part of the clones is absent; in the studies checked, under half of the shortfall reflects unresolved V genes, and no reason is known for the rest. The sample yields under 200,000 clones; roughly 77% were counted once. Clones ranked in the top ten supply about 0.37% of the sample. Sequenced: PBMCs. The receptors derive from a male donor in good health and CMV-seropositive.

The V call is TRBV7-2, the J call TRBJ2-1; 10 bases agree with TRBD2. This CDR3 has 16 residues. Germline CDR1 reads SGHTA; CDR2 reads FQGNSA. Trimming took 2 bases from V and 10 from J; bases not matched to a gene: 11. CDR3 in DNA: TGTGCCAGCAGCTTATCCGGTCTAGCGGGAGCTGGGGAGCAGTTCTTC. Its translation: CASSLSGLAGAGEQFF.

CDR3 region: CASSLMAGGVMNTEAFF. CDR3 bases: TGTGCCAGCAGCTTAATGGCAGGGGGCGTCATGAACACTGAAGCTTTCTTT. The V and J genes are TRBV7-3 and TRBJ1-1, with 8 nucleotides matching TRBD1. V dropped 1 base and J dropped 0; count of bases not matched to a gene: 7. The CDR3 is 17 amino acids. The germline CDR1 and CDR2 sequences are SGHTA and FQGTGA.

The V and J genes are TRBV7-2 and TRBJ2-1, with D possibly being TRBD1 (6 bases). Trimming shortened V by 1 base and J by 1 base, and 8 bases separated the two germline ends. CDR1 and CDR2 from the germline V gene are SGHTA and FQGNSA. This CDR3 comprises 15 residues. CDR3 in amino acids: CASSLGQGSYNEQFF. CDR3 nucleotides: TGTGCCAGCAGCTTAGGCCAGGGGTCCTACAATGAGCAGTTCTTC.

The chain uses TRBV6-5 and TRBJ1-1, with 8 bases lining up with TRBD1. With 4 bases clipped from V and 1 base from J, the junction kept 2 bases outside the gene matches. The CDR3 is 14 residues long. CDR1 is MNHEY and CDR2 is SVGAGI in the germline V gene. CDR3 bases: TGTGCCAGCAGTTGGGGGACAGGGAACACTGAAGCTTTCTTT. Translation: CASSWGTGNTEAFF.

The chain links TRBV27 to TRBJ1-1, with no clear D. V lost 10 bases and J 5 bases, leaving 17 bases between the germline ends. This CDR3 has 13 residues. CDR1 and CDR2 from the germline V gene are MNHEY and SMNVEV (reference sequence). CDR3 sequence reads: CATAPRGGTEAFF. The CDR3 DNA follows: TGTGCCACCGCCCCCCGGGGTGGGACTGAAGCTTTCTTT.

The chain recombines TRBV5-1 with TRBJ2-2; D might be TRBD1 (5 bases). This CDR3 is 15 amino acids long. Trimming took 4 bases from V and 3 from J, leaving 13 bases between them. Germline V CDR1 and CDR2: SGHRS, YFSETQ. The CDR3 sequence is CASSPQQVYTGELFF. CDR3 bases: TGCGCCAGCAGCCCACAACAGGTATACACCGGGGAGCTGTTTTTT.

The chain couples TRBV18 to TRBJ2-5, with 7 nucleotides matching TRBD2. The germline V gene has CDR1 KGHSH and CDR2 LQKENI. The CDR3 loop spans 15 amino acids. J lost 0 bases, V lost 6 bases, and 7 bases had no gene match. CDR3: CASSLMGGYQETQYF. DNA of the CDR3: TGTGCCAGCTCCCTAATGGGAGGGTACCAAGAGACCCAGTACTTC.

The chain employs TRBV9 and TRBJ2-1, with D perhaps matching TRBD1 (8 bases). The germline V gene has CDR1 SGDLS and CDR2 YYNGEE. V was clipped by 3 bases and J by 4 bases, with 14 bases between them. The CDR3 length is 15 residues. The CDR3 here is CASSGGQGGYNEQFF. In DNA form, the CDR3 reads TGTGCCAGCAGCGGTGGACAGGGAGGGTACAATGAGCAGTTCTTC.

The chain joins TRBV18 to TRBJ1-1; D is uncertain. CDR3 length equals 17 residues. Trimming cost V 3 bases and J 11 bases, with 28 bases left between them. Germline V gene lookup returns CDR1 KGHSH and CDR2 LQKENI. The CDR3 spells CASSPQRVTDEPGVAFF. In nucleotides, the CDR3 is TGTGCCAGCTCACCGCAGCGTGTTACCGACGAGCCTGGTGTGGCTTTCTTT. Combining the CDR3 with reference TRBV18 and TRBJ1-1 gives the whole variable domain NAGVMQNPRHLVRRRGQEARLRCSPMKGHSHVYWYRQLPEEGLKFMVYLQKENIIDESGMPKERFSAEFPKEGPSILRIQQVVRGDSAAYFCASSPQRVTDEPGVAFFGQGTRLTVV.

This clone was picked up a small number of times. The rearrangement joins TRBV7-9 to TRBJ1-2, with TRBD1 matching 7 bases. In germline, CDR1 is SEHNR, CDR2 FQNEAQ (reference sequence). Trimming took 1 base from V and 2 from J; bases not matched to a gene: 4. The CDR3 has 15 residues. The DNA of the CDR3 is TGTGCCAGCAGCTTAGGAGGGGGCCTGAACTATGGCTACACCTTC. Its translation: CASSLGGGLNYGYTF.

This clone has more than one count but fewer than ten. The chain couples TRBV4-1 to TRBJ1-5; D call uncertain. Trimming pared 0 bases from V and 3 bases from J, leaving 9 bases between. The germline V gene has CDR1 MGHRA and CDR2 YSYEKL. This CDR3 region has 15 residues. The CDR3 region has the DNA TGCGCCAGCAGCCAAGACTCGGCGGTCAATCAGCCCCAGCATTTT. Amino acid sequence: CASSQDSAVNQPQHF.

V usage is TRBV2 and J usage is TRBJ1-5, with D hard to call. Per germline, CDR1 SNHLY and CDR2 FYNNEI. Trimming pared 7 bases from V and 4 bases from J, leaving 11 bases between. The CDR3 consists of 13 residues. In DNA, the CDR3 is TGTGCCAGCATTGCCGGTGTGAATCAGCCCCAGCATTTT. Translating gives CASIAGVNQPQHF. The whole variable domain, filled in from reference TRBV2 and TRBJ1-5, reads EPEVTQTPSHQVTQMGQEVILRCVPISNHLYFYWYRQILGQKVEFLVSFYNNEISEKSEIFDDQFSVERPDGSNFTLKIRSTKLEDSAMYFCASIAGVNQPQHFGDGTRLSIL.

This chain joins TRBV25-1 and TRBJ1-2; D may be TRBD1 (6 bases). CDR1 is MGHDK, CDR2 SYGVNS, per germline. V lost 2 bases to trimming and J lost 9 bases, with 19 bases between them. CDR3 length: 15 amino acids. The CDR3 region has the DNA TGTGCCAGCAGTGAAAGGGGGGGCGGCTGGGAACGCTACACCTTC. This gives the protein CASSERGGGWERYTF.

CDR3 sequence reads: CASSTERRGETQYF. The CDR3 nucleotides read TGTGCCAGCAGCACCGAGCGCAGGGGGGAGACCCAGTACTTC. The chain couples TRBV4-2 to TRBJ2-5; the match to TRBD1 covers 7 bases. The CDR3 totals 14 residues. Germline V gene data show CDR1 as LGHNA and CDR2 as YNFKEQ. V trimming: 5 bases; J trimming: 5 bases; junction bases outside the gene matches: 8.

The chain combines TRBV6-5 with TRBJ1-4; 7 bases fit TRBD1. The V gene end was trimmed by 3 bases and the J gene end by 3 bases; junction bases not matched to a gene: 4. This CDR3 contains 15 residues. CDR1 is MNHEY and CDR2 is SVGAGI in the germline V gene. The CDR3 spells CASSYDRVANEKLFF. In DNA form, the CDR3 reads TGTGCCAGCAGTTATGACAGGGTAGCTAATGAAAAACTGTTTTTT.

The chain is built from TRBV27 and TRBJ2-1, with 10 bases aligning to TRBD2. V lost 4 bases and J lost 3; bases outside the gene matches: 6. The CDR3 covers 16 residues. CDR1 and CDR2 from the germline V gene are MNHEY and SMNVEV (reference sequence). This chain's CDR3 is CASSSLGTSVYNEQFF. CDR3 in DNA: TGTGCCAGCAGTTCTCTCGGGACTAGCGTCTACAATGAGCAGTTCTTC.

The rearrangement uses TRBV28 and TRBJ1-3, with TRBD1 matching 9 bases. J gave up 2 bases and V 5 bases, and 7 bases lay outside the gene matches. The germline CDR1 and CDR2 sequences are MDHEN and SYDVKM. This CDR3 comprises 16 residues. The CDR3 loop reads CASSPYGTGTGNTIYF. The CDR3 DNA is TGTGCCAGCAGTCCCTACGGGACAGGGACTGGAAACACCATATATTTT. The variable domain in full, with the rest retrieved from reference TRBV28 and TRBJ1-3, is DVKVTQSSRYLVKRTGEKVFLECVQDMDHENMFWYRQDPGLGLRLIYFSYDVKMKEKGDIPEGYSVSREKKERFSLILESASTNQTSMYLCASSPYGTGTGNTIYFGEGSWLTVV.

This sequence joins TRBV7-3 and TRBJ1-1; D is unclear. Germline loops: CDR1 SGHTA, CDR2 FQGTGA. The CDR3 is 13 residues long. The ends were cut back, 8 bases at V and 0 bases at J, with 10 bases in the middle. CDR3 loop: CASSELLNTEAFF. CDR3 bases: TGTGCCAGCTCTGAACTCTTGAACACTGAAGCTTTCTTT.

The chain carries TRBV9 and TRBJ2-1; 9 positions agree with TRBD2. The V gene end was trimmed by 3 bases and the J gene end by 3 bases; junction bases not matched to a gene: 4. This CDR3 is 15 amino acids long. The germline CDR1 and CDR2 sequences are SGDLS and YYNGEE. For the CDR3, the DNA is TGTGCCAGCAGCGAGGGAGCGGGGGGCTACAATGAGCAGTTCTTC. Its protein is CASSEGAGGYNEQFF.

The chain employs TRBV19 and TRBJ2-5; 10 bases line up with TRBD2. The CDR3 runs 15 residues. The V segment lost 3 bases and the J segment 3 bases; nucleotides outside the gene matches: 4. The germline V gene encodes CDR1 LNHDA and CDR2 SQIVND (reference sequence). The CDR3 coding sequence is TGTGCCAGTAGTATTTTCCTAGCGGGGGAAGAGACCCAGTACTTC. Its protein product is CASSIFLAGEETQYF.

The chain uses TRBV28 and TRBJ1-6, with TRBD1 matching 7 bases. The V segment lost 3 bases and the J segment 7 bases; nucleotides outside the gene matches: 6. The V gene's germline CDR1 is MDHEN and CDR2 SYDVKM. The CDR3 length is 15 residues. CDR3 region: CASSFFDRVNSPLHF. CDR3 DNA sequence: TGTGCCAGCAGTTTTTTCGACAGGGTAAATTCACCCCTCCACTTT. Using reference TRBV28 and TRBJ1-6 for the parts outside the CDR3, the full variable domain is DVKVTQSSRYLVKRTGEKVFLECVQDMDHENMFWYRQDPGLGLRLIYFSYDVKMKEKGDIPEGYSVSREKKERFSLILESASTNQTSMYLCASSFFDRVNSPLHFGNGTRLTVT.

This clone was recorded only once. The genes are TRBV19 and TRBJ2-4; 8 bases match TRBD1. Germline trimming cut 3 bases from V and 8 bases from J; bases unmatched to any gene: 9. The CDR3 consists of 15 residues. In germline, CDR1 is LNHDA, CDR2 SQIVND (reference sequence). The CDR3 loop reads CASSISSGGTDIQYF. Here the CDR3 DNA reads TGTGCCAGTAGTATCTCGTCAGGGGGCACGGACATTCAGTACTTC.

On this clone: At one boundary the junction diverges from the germline segment, which might be a read error. CDR3 DNA sequence: TGTGCCAGCAGTTTAGGAACAGGGGCGGCTTTCTTT. Translation: CASSLGTGAAFF. V and J are TRBV7-9 and TRBJ1-1; 7 bases line up with TRBD1. Germline V gene lookup returns CDR1 SEHNR and CDR2 FQNEAQ (reference sequence). CDR3 length: 12 amino acids.

The chain couples TRBV5-4 to TRBJ2-1, with TRBD2 matching 10 bases. Germline CDR1 reads SGHNT; CDR2 reads YYREEE (reference sequence). V trimming: 3 bases; J trimming: 6 bases; junction bases outside the gene matches: 6. The CDR3 spans 15 residues. The CDR3: CASSSTSGLGNEQFF. For the CDR3, the DNA is TGTGCCAGCAGCTCGACTAGCGGGCTGGGCAATGAGCAGTTCTTC.

The chain links TRBV7-8 to TRBJ2-5; 10 positions agree with TRBD1. The V segment lost 0 bases and the J segment 5 bases; nucleotides outside the gene matches: 3. CDR3 length equals 15 residues. Germline CDR1 reads SGHVS; CDR2 reads FQNEAQ. Written as DNA, the CDR3 is TGTGCCAGCAGCTTAGCGACAGGGGGCCGGGAGACCCAGTACTTC. Translating it yields CASSLATGGRETQYF.

The chain uses TRBV5-4 and TRBJ1-2; TRBD1 aligns across 9 bases. Germline CDR1 is SGHNT and CDR2 is YYREEE (reference sequence). This CDR3 comprises 14 residues. V shed 0 bases and J 5 bases; nucleotides not matched to a gene: 2. The DNA for the CDR3 is TGTGCCAGCAGCTTGGATGGGACAGGGTATGGCTACACCTTC. It translates to CASSLDGTGYGYTF. Full variable domain (remainder filled in from reference TRBV5-4 and TRBJ1-2): ETGVTQSPTHLIKTRGQQVTLRCSSQSGHNTVSWYQQALGQGPQFIFQYYREEENGRGNFPPRFSGLQFPNYSSELNVNALELDDSALYLCASSLDGTGYGYTFGSGTRLTVV.

V usage is TRBV4-3 and J usage is TRBJ2-6, with D perhaps TRBD2 (5 bases). CDR1 is LGHNA, CDR2 YSLEER, per germline. Trimming cost V 9 bases and J 2 bases, with 8 bases left between them. The CDR3 is 13 residues long. CDR3 nucleotides: TGCGCCAGTGCCGGGGCTGGGGCCAACGTCCTGACTTTC. As protein: CASAGAGANVLTF.